This TCR beta chain was profiled in a study of blood T cell repertoires in COVID-19. Overall study: Both acute and convalescent COVID-19 samples were obtained from the United States, Italy and Spain. From T cells, B-cell-depleted T cells, or PBMCs came the material, which was cDNA or gDNA.

The V gene's germline CDR1 is MGHDK and CDR2 SYGVNS. CDR3 size: 11 residues. V lost 9 bases to trimming and J lost 5 bases, with 11 bases between them. Source study methods: Cell counts per sample came from amplifying reference gene primers. TCRdb's table, derived via immunoSEQ multiplex PCR, lists solely in-frame clones and lacks some. Clone size and V and J calls were adopted from that table, with D and trimming inferred from the DNA. The sample holds around 200,000 clones; roughly 88% are singletons and the top ten take 9.8%. The J gene is TRBJ2-7, the V gene TRBV25-1, with D possibly being TRBD2 (6 bases). The sequence was collected from a woman over 75 with acute or convalescent COVID-19. Input material: peripheral blood. The CDR3 bases are TGTGCCAGTGGGACTGCTCACGAGCAGTACTTC. Translation: CASGTAHEQYF.